This is a list of T cell receptor beta chains from one sample in a study of regulatory T cells in long-lasting Graves disease. TCRdb analysed the multiplex PCR reads with MiXCR anew, one entry per CDR3 protein. The data contain 450,000 to 600,000 distinct CDR3 sequences, approximately 13% of them singletons. These same data were also listed under a study on T cells in Graves' hyperthyroidism and ophthalmopathy.

The source material was peripheral blood mononuclear cells (PBMCs), sampled at new diagnosis, from a patient treated with antithyroid drugs. These receptors were obtained from a man aged 25-45 years with Graves disease. The CDR3 runs from the conserved cysteine through the conserved F or W. A D gene is named only where the DNA matches it firmly.

D gene | J gene | V gene | CDR3 protein
NA | TRBJ1-5 | TRBV6-8 | CASSYIRRLPRGYSNQPQHF
NA | TRBJ2-1 | TRBV7-3 | CASSKTYEYEQFF
NA | TRBJ2-1 | TRBV29-1 | CSVAGLGDEQFF
NA | TRBJ1-1 | TRBV7-9 | CASSLAPPGRDEAFF
NA | TRBJ2-2 | TRBV19 | CASSIWRRRPTPGLGTPNTGELFF
TRBD1 | TRBJ2-7 | TRBV5-1 | CASSGRYRDRAKSSYEQYF
NA | TRBJ1-1 | TRBV19 | CASSRTTGSSGAFF
NA | TRBJ2-7 | TRBV7-9 | CASMRDSASEQYF
TRBD1 | TRBJ1-2 | TRBV10-3 | CAIRGQGTNYGYTF
NA | TRBJ2-7 | TRBV27 | CASNTIPGAGKTYEQYF
TRBD2 | NA | TRBV11-2 | CASSYQREIQTQYF
TRBD2 | TRBJ2-3 | TRBV7-8 | CASSLAPSSGVSTDTQYF
TRBD2 | TRBJ2-2 | TRBV18 | CASSPGLAIGGELFF
NA | TRBJ1-6 | TRBV20-1 | CSASAGAGSPLHF
NA | TRBJ1-5 | TRBV3-1 | CASSQGFGGSNQPQHF
NA | TRBJ2-7 | TRBV12-3/TRBV12-4 | CASSLDKRTYEQYF
TRBD1 | TRBJ2-7 | TRBV20-1 | CSADTAWTGKSHEQYF
NA | TRBJ1-1 | TRBV29-1 | CTGHSNTEAFF
NA | TRBJ1-6 | TRBV4-2 | CASSQGQGLGSPLHF
NA | TRBJ1-5 | TRBV4-1 | CASSQEGRQDQPQHF
TRBD1 | TRBJ1-4 | TRBV7-2 | CASSAGTGSEKLFF
NA | TRBJ1-4 | TRBV6-1 | CASSEVRWANEKLFF
NA | TRBJ2-3 | TRBV2 | CASRTPYLTDTQYF
NA | TRBJ2-3 | TRBV20-1 | CSANPSGLAVTDTQYF
TRBD2 | TRBJ2-3 | TRBV20-1 | CSARDPSGTTDTQYF
NA | TRBJ1-2 | TRBV7-9 | CASSLGPSIYGYTF
TRBD2 | TRBJ2-3 | TRBV6-1 | CASRPTGASGSSDTQYF
TRBD2 | TRBJ2-3 | TRBV2 | CASSAGTSRYTDTQYF
NA | TRBJ1-2 | TRBV9 | CASSKGDGYTF
TRBD2 | TRBJ2-3 | TRBV2 | CASIGGRASTDTQYF
NA | TRBJ2-1 | TRBV11-2 | CASSLDSQATYNEQFF
NA | TRBJ1-3 | TRBV2 | CASRGDSLANTIYF
NA | NA | TRBV9 | CASSFTAGEQFF
NA | TRBJ2-5 | TRBV29-1 | CSVGVPGVTETQYF
TRBD2 | TRBJ2-5 | TRBV27 | CASSLRASGETQYF
NA | TRBJ1-6 | TRBV5-1 | CASSEIVEANSPLHF
NA | TRBJ2-7 | TRBV15 | CATSRDIYEQYF
TRBD2 | TRBJ2-1 | TRBV20-1 | CSETGGFTYNEQFF
TRBD1 | TRBJ2-1 | TRBV30 | CAYARDRRYNEQLF
TRBD2 | TRBJ2-3 | TRBV20-1 | CSASIPSGPDTQYF
TRBD2 | TRBJ2-1 | TRBV30 | CAWYQAGGPLNEQFF
TRBD1 | TRBJ2-5 | TRBV20-1 | CSASQGAGETQYF
NA | TRBJ2-5 | TRBV7-9 | CASSLGTSETQYF
NA | TRBJ2-1 | TRBV30 | CAWSETRGEQFF
TRBD1 | TRBJ1-2 | TRBV4-1 | CASGLRGGANYGYTF
TRBD1 | TRBJ2-3 | TRBV27 | CASRWTGGVDTQYF
NA | TRBJ2-6 | TRBV27 | CASRRSGANVLTF
NA | TRBJ1-2 | TRBV11-2 | CASSSTGAWYGYTF
NA | TRBJ2-2 | TRBV3-1 | CASSHSGSYTGELFF